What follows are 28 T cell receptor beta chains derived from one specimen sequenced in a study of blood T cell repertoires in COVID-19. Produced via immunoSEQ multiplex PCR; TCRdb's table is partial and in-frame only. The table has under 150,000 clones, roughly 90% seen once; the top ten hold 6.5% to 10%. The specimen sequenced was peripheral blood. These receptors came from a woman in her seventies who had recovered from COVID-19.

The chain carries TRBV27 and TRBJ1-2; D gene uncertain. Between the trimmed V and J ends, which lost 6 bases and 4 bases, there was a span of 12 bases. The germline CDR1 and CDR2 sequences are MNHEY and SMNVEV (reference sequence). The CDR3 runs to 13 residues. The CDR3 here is CASSRGESYGYTF. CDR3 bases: TGTGCCAGCAGCCGAGGTGAGAGCTATGGCTACACCTTC.

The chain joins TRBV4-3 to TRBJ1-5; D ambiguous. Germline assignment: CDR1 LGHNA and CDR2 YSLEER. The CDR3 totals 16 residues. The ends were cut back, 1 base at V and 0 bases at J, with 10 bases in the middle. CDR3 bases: TGCGCCAGCAGCCAAGCAATGACTTATAGCAATCAGCCCCAGCATTTT. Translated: CASSQAMTYSNQPQHF.

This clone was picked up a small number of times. CDR3 in amino acids: CASSPLWAPQETQYF. CDR3 nucleotides: TGTGCCAGCAGCCCCCTCTGGGCCCCCCAAGAGACCCAGTACTTC. This chain uses TRBV5-4 with TRBJ2-5; D not certain. The V end was cut by 4 bases, the J end by 1 base, with 14 bases between. This CDR3 is 15 amino acids long. Germline V gives CDR1 SGHNT, CDR2 YYREEE (reference sequence).

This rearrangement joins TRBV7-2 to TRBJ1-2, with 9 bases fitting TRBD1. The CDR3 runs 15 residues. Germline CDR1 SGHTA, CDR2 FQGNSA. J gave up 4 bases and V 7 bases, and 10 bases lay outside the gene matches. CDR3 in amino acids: CASILGGQGSYGYTF. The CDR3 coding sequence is TGTGCCAGCATCCTCGGGGGACAGGGCTCCTATGGCTACACCTTC.

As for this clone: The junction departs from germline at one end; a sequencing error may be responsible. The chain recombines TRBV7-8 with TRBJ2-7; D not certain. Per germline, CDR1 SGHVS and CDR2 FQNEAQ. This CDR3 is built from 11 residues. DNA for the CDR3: TGTGCCAGCAGCTTAGAACAATGGCTGAACTTC. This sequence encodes CASSLEQWLNF.

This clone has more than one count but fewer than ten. The CDR3 reads CASSLRDSGNTIYF. The CDR3 bases are TGTGCCAGCAGCTTGCGGGATTCTGGAAACACCATATATTTT. The V call is TRBV5-4, the J call TRBJ1-3; D not certain. The CDR3 runs to 14 residues. Trimming removed 1 base at V and 1 base at J, with 6 bases between. Germline CDR1 is SGHNT and CDR2 is YYREEE (reference sequence).

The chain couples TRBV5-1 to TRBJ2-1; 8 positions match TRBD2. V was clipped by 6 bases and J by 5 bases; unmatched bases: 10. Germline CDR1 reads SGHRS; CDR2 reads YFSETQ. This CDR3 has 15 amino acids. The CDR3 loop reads CASIGLAGMDNEQFF. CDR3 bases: TGCGCCAGCATCGGACTAGCTGGGATGGACAATGAGCAGTTCTTC.

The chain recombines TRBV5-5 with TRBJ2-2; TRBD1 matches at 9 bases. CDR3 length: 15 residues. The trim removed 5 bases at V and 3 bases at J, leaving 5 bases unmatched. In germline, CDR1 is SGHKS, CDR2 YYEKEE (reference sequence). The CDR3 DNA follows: TGTGCCAGCAGGTCGGGACAGGGATACACCGGGGAGCTGTTTTTT. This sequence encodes CASRSGQGYTGELFF.

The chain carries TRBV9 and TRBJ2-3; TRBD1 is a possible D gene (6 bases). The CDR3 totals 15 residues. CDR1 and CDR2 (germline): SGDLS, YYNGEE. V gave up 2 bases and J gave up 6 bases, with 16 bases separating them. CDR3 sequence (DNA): TGTGCCAGCAGCGTGGCCCTGGGGGCGCTTGATACGCAGTATTTT. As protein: CASSVALGALDTQYF.

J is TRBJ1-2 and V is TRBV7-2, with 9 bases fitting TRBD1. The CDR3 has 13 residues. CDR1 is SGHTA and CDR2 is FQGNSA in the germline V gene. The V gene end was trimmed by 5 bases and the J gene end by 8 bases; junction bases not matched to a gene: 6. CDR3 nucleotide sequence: TGTGCCAGCAGCCCCACAGGGGGCTACGGCTACACCTTC. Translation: CASSPTGGYGYTF.

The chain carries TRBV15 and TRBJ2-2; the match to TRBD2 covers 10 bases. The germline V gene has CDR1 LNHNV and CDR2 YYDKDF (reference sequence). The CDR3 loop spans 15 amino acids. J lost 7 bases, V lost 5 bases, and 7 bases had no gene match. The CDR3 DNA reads TGTGCCACCAGCCCGAGCGGGAGGGCCAGCGGGGAGCTGTTTTTT. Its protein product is CATSPSGRASGELFF.

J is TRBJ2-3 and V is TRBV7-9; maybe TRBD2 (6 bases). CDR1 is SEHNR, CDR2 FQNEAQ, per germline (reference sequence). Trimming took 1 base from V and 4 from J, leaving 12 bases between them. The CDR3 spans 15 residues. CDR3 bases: TGTGCCAGCAGCTTAGTAACGGGGAGGTCAGATACGCAGTATTTT. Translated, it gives CASSLVTGRSDTQYF.

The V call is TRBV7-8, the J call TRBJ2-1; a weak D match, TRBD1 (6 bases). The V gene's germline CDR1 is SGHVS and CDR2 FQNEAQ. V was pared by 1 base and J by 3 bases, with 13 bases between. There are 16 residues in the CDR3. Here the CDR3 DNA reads TGTGCCAGCAGCTTAGTCTCGGCAGGGGACTACAATGAGCAGTTCTTC. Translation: CASSLVSAGDYNEQFF.

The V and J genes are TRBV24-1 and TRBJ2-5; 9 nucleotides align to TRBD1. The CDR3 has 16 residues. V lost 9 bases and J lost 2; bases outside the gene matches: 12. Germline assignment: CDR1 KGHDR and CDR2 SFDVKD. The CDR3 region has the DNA TGTGCCACCGGGGGACAGGGCCCAGGTAGTCAAGAGACCCAGTACTTC. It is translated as CATGGQGPGSQETQYF.

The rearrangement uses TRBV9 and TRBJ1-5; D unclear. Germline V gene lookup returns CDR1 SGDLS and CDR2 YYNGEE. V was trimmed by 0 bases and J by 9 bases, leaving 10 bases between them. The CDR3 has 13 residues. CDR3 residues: CASSVENEGPQHF. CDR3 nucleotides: TGTGCCAGCAGCGTAGAGAATGAGGGGCCCCAGCATTTT.

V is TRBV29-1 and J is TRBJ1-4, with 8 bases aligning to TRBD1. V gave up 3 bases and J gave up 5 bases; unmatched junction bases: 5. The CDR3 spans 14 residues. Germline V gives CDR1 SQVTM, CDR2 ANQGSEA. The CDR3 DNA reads TGCAGCGTTGACGGGACAGGACCAAATGAAAAACTGTTTTTT. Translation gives CSVDGTGPNEKLFF. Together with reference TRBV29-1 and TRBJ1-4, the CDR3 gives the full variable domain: SAVISQKPSRDICQRGTSLTIQCQVDSQVTMMFWYRQQPGQSLTLIATANQGSEATYESGFVIDKFPISRPNLTFSTLTVSNMSPEDSSIYLCSVDGTGPNEKLFFGSGTQLSVL.

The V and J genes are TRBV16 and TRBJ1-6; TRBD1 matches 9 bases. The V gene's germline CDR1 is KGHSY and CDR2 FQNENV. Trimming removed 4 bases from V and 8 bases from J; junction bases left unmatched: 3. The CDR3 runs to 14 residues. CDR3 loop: CASSPDRGHSPLHF. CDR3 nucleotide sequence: TGTGCCAGCAGCCCGGACAGGGGACATTCACCCCTCCACTTT.

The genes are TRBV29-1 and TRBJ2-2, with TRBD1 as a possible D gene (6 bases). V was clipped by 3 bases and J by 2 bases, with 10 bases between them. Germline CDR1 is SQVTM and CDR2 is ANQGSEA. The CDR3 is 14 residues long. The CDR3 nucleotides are TGCAGCGTTGATAGGGGGTCCAACACCGGGGAGCTGTTTTTT. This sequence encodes CSVDRGSNTGELFF.

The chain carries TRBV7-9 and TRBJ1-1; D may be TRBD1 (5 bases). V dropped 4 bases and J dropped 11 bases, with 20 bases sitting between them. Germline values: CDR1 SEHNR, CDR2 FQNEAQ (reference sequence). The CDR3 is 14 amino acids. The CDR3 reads CASSSLRSAEGAFF. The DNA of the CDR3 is TGTGCCAGCAGCTCCCTTAGGAGCGCGGAGGGGGCTTTCTTT.

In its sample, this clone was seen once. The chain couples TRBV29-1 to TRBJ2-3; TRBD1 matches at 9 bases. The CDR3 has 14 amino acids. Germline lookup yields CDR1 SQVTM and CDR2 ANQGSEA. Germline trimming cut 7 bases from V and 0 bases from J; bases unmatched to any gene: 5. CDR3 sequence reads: CSGMTGGSTDTQYF. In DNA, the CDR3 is TGCAGCGGGATGACAGGGGGGAGCACAGATACGCAGTATTTT.

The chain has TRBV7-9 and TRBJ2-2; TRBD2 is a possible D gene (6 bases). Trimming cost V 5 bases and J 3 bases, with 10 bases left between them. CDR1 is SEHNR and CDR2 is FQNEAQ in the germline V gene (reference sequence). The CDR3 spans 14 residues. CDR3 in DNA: TGTGCCAGCAGCCAAGGGAGGTACACCGGGGAGCTGTTTTTT. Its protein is CASSQGRYTGELFF.

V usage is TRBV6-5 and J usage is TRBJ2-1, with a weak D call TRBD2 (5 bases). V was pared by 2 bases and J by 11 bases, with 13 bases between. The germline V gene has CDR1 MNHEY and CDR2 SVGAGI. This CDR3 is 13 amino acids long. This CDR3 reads CASSYGLLAQQFF. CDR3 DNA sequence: TGTGCCAGCAGTTACGGATTGCTAGCACAGCAGTTCTTC.

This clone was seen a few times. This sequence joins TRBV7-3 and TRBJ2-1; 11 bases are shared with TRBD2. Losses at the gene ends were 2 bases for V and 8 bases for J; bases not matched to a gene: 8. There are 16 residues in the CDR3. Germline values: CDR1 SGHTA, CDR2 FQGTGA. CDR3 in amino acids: CASSLAPSGRRDEQFF. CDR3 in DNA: TGTGCCAGCAGCTTAGCCCCTAGCGGGAGGAGGGATGAGCAGTTCTTC.

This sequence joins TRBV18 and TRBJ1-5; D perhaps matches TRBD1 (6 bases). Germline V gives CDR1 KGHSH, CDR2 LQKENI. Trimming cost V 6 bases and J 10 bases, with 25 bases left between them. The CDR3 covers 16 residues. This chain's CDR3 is CASSQGAGTPSNPQHF. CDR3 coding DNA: TGTGCCAGCTCGCAGGGAGCGGGGACACCAAGTAATCCCCAGCATTTT.

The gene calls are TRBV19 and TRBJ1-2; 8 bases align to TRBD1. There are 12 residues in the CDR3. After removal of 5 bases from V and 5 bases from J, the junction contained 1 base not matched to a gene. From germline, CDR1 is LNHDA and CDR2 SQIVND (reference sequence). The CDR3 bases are TGTGCCAGTAGTCGACAGGGGTATGGCTACACCTTC. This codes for CASSRQGYGYTF.

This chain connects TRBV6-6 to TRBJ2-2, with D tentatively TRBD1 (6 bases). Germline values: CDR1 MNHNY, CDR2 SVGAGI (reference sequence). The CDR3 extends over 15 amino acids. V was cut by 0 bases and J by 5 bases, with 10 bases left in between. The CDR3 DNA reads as TGTGCCAGCAGTTACTCATCTCAGGGGACCGGGGAGCTGTTTTTT. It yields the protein CASSYSSQGTGELFF.

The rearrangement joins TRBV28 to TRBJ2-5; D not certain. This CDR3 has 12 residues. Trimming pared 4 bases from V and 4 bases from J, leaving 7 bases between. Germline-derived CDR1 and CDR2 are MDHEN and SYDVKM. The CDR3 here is CASSWQLETQYF. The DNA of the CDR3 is TGTGCCAGCAGTTGGCAGTTAGAGACCCAGTACTTC.

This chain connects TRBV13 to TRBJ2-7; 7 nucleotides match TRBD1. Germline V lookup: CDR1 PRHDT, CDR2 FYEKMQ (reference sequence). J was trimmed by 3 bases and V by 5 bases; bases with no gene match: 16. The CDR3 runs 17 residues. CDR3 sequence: CASSVGITGQRVYEQYF. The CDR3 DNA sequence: TGTGCCAGCAGCGTCGGAATCACGGGACAGAGAGTCTACGAGCAGTACTTC.